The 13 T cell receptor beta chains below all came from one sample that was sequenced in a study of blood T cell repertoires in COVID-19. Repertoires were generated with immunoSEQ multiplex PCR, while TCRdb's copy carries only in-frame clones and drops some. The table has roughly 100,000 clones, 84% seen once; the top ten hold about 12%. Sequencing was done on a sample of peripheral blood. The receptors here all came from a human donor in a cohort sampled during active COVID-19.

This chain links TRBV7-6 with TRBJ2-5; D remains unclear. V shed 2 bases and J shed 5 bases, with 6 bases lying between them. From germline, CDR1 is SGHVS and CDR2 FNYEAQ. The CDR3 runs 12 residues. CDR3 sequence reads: CASSLTVETQYF. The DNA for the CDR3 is TGTGCCAGCAGCTTAACGGTGGAGACCCAGTACTTC. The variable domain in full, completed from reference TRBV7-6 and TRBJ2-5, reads GAGVSQSPRYKVTKRGQDVALRCDPISGHVSLYWYRQALGQGPEFLTYFNYEAQQDKSGLPNDRFSAERPEGSISTLTIQRTEQRDSAMYRCASSLTVETQYFGPGTRLLVL.

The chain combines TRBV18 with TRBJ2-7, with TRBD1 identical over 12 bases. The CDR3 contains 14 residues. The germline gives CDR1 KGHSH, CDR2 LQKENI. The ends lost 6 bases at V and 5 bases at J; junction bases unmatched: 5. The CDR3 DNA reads TGTGCCAGCTCCCCTGGGACAGGGGGCGACGAGCAGTACTTC. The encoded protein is CASSPGTGGDEQYF.

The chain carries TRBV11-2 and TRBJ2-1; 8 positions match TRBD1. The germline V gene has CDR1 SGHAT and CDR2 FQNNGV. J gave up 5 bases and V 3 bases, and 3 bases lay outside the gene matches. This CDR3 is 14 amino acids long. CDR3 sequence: CASSFRTGNNEQFF. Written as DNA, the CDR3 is TGTGCCAGCAGCTTTCGGACAGGGAACAATGAGCAGTTCTTC.

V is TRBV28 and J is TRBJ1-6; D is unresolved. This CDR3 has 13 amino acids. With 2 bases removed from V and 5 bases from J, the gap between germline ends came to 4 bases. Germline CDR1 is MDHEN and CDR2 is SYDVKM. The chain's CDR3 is CASSLPNNSPLHF. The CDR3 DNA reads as TGTGCCAGCAGTTTACCTAATAATTCACCCCTCCACTTT.

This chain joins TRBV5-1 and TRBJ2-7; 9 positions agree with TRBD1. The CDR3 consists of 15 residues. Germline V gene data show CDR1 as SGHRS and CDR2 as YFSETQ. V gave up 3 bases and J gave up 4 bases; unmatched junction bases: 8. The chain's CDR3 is CASSSTGGGKYEQYF. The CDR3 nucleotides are TGCGCCAGCAGCTCCACAGGGGGCGGGAAGTACGAGCAGTACTTC.

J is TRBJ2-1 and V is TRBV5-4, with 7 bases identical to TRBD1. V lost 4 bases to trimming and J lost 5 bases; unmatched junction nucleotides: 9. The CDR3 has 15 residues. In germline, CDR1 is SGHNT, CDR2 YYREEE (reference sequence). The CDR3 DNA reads TGTGCCAGCAGCAACCCGACAGGGAACCACAATGAGCAGTTCTTC. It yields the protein CASSNPTGNHNEQFF. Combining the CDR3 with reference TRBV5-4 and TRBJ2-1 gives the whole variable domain ETGVTQSPTHLIKTRGQQVTLRCSSQSGHNTVSWYQQALGQGPQFIFQYYREEENGRGNFPPRFSGLQFPNYSSELNVNALELDDSALYLCASSNPTGNHNEQFFGPGTRLTVL.

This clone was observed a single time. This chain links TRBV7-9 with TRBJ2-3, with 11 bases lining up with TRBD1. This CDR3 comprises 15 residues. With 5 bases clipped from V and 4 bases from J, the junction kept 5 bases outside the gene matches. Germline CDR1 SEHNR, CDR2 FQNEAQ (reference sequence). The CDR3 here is CASSLPGQGADTQYF. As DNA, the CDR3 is TGTGCCAGCAGCCTACCGGGACAGGGGGCAGATACGCAGTATTTT.

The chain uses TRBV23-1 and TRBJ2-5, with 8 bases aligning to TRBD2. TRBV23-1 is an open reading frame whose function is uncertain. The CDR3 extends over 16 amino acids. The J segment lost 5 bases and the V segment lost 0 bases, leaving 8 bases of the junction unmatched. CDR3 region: CASSQSAGLVGETQYF. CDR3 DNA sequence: TGCGCCAGCAGTCAATCGGCGGGACTAGTAGGGGAGACCCAGTACTTC.

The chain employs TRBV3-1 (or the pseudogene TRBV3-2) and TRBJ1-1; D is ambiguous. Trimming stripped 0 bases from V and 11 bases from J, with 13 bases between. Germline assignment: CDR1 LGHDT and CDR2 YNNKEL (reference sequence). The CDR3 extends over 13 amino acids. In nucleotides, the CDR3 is TGTGCCAGCAGCCAAGATTGGGCCCAGCGGGCTTTCTTT. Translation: CASSQDWAQRAFF.

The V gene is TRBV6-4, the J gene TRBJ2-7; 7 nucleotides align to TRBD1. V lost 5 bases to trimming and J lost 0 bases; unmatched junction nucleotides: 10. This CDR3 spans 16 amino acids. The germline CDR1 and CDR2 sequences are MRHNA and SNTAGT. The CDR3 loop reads CASSLTPGTVSYEQYF. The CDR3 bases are TGTGCCAGCAGTTTAACCCCCGGGACAGTCTCCTACGAGCAGTACTTC.

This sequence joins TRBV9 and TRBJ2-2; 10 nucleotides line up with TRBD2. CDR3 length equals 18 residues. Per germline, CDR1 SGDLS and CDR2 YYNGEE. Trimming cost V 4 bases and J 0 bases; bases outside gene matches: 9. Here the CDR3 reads CASSFRALAGANTGELFF. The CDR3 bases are TGTGCCAGCAGCTTCAGGGCCCTAGCGGGGGCGAACACCGGGGAGCTGTTTTTT. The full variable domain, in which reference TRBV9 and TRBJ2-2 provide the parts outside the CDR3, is DSGVTQTPKHLITATGQRVTLRCSPRSGDLSVYWYQQSLDQGLQFLIQYYNGEERAKGNILERFSAQQFPDLHSELNLSSLELGDSALYFCASSFRALAGANTGELFFGEGSRLTVL.

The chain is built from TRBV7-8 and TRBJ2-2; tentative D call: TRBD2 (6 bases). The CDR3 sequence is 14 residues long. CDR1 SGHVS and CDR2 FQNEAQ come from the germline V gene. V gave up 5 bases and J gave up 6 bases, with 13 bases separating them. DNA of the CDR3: TGTGCCAGCAGCCCCGGGACTTCTTCCGGGGAGCTGTTTTTT. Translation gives CASSPGTSSGELFF.

CDR3 in amino acids: CAWTLRGTVRNEQFF. CDR3 nucleotide sequence: TGTGCCTGGACCCTACGGGGGACAGTCAGGAATGAGCAGTTCTTC. The V and J genes are TRBV30 and TRBJ2-1; maybe TRBD1 (7 bases). CDR3 length: 15 residues. Germline V gene lookup returns CDR1 GTSNPN and CDR2 SVGIG (reference sequence). The germline V and J ends were trimmed by 4 bases and 7 bases, with 20 bases remaining between them.